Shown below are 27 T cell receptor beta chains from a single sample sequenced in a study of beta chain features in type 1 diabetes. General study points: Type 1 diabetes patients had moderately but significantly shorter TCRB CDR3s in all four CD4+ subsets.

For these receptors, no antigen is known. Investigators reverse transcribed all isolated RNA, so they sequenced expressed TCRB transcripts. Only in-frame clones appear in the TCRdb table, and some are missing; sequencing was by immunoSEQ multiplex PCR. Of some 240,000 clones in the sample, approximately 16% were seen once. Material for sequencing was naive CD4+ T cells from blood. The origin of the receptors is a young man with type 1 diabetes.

CDR3 nucleotides: TGTGCCAGCAGCCCAAGCCAAAGCACAGATACGCAGTATTTT. This sequence encodes CASSPSQSTDTQYF. V and J are TRBV7-2 and TRBJ2-3; no reliable D call. Germline assignment: CDR1 SGHTA and CDR2 FQGNSA. The ends were cut back, 5 bases at V and 0 bases at J, with 9 bases in the middle. This CDR3 has 14 residues.

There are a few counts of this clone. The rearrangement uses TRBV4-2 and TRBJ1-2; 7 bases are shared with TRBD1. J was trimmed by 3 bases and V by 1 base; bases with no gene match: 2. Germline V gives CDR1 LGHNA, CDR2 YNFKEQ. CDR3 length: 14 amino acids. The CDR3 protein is CASSQAQGDYGYTF. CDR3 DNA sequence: TGTGCCAGCAGCCAAGCCCAGGGGGACTATGGCTACACCTTC.

DNA for the CDR3: TGTGCCAGCAGCTTACGGGTAGGATTAGAGACCCAGTACTTC. Translated, it gives CASSLRVGLETQYF. This rearrangement joins TRBV7-9 to TRBJ2-5; D not resolved. The germline gives CDR1 SEHNR, CDR2 FQNEAQ (reference sequence). Trimming shortened V by 2 bases and J by 4 bases, and 11 bases separated the two germline ends. The CDR3 contains 14 residues.

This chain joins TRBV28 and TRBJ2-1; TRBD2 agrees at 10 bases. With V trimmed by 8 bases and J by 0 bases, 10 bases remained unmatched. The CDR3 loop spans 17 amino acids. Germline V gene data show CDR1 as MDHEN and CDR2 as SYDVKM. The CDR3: CASWRAGGPGSYNEQFF. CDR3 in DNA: TGTGCCAGCTGGAGAGCGGGAGGGCCGGGCTCCTACAATGAGCAGTTCTTC.

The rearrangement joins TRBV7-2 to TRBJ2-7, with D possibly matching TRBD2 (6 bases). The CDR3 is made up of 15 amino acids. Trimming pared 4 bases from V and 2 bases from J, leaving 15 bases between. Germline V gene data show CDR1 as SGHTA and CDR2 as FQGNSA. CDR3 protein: CASSSRRAGTYEQYF. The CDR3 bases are TGTGCCAGCAGCTCCCGGAGGGCCGGCACCTACGAGCAGTACTTC. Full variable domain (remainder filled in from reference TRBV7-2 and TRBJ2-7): GAGVSQSPSNKVTEKGKDVELRCDPISGHTALYWYRQSLGQGLEFLIYFQGNSAPDKSGLPSDRFSAERTGGSVSTLTIQRTQQEDSAVYLCASSSRRAGTYEQYFGPGTRLTVT.

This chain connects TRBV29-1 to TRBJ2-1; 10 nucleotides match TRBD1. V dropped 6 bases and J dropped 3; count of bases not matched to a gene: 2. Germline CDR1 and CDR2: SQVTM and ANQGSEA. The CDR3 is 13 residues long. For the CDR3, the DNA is TGCAGCGTCAGGACAGGGGGCTACAATGAGCAGTTCTTC. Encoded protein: CSVRTGGYNEQFF.

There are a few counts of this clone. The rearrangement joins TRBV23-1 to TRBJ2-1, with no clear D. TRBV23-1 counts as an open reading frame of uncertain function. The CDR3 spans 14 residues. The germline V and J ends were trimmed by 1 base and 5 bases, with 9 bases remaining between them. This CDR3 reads CASSQYGVHNEQFF. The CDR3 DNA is TGCGCCAGCAGTCAATATGGCGTCCACAATGAGCAGTTCTTC.

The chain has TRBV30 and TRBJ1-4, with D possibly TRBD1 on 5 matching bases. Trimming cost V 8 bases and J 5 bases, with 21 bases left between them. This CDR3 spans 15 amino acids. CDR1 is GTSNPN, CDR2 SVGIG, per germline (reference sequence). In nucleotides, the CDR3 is TGTGCCCAACCGCTTGGACATTCCCAAAATGAAAAACTGTTTTTT. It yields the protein CAQPLGHSQNEKLFF.

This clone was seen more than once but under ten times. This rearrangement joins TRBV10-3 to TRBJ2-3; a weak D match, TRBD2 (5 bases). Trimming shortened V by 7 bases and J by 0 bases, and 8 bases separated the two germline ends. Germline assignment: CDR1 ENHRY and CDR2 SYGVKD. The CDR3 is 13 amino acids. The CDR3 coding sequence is TGTGCCATCAAAGCGGATAGCACAGATACGCAGTATTTT. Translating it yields CAIKADSTDTQYF.

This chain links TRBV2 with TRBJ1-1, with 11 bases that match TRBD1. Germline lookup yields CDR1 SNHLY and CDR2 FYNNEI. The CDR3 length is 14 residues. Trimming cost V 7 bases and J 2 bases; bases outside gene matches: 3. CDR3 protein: CASMGTGGNTEAFF. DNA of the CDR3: TGTGCCAGCATGGGGACAGGGGGTAACACTGAAGCTTTCTTT.

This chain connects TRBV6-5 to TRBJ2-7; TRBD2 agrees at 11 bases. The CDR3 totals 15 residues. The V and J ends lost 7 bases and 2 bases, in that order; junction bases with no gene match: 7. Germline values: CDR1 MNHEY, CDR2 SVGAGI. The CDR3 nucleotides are TGTGCCAGCACCGCAACTAGCGGGAGTACCTACGAGCAGTACTTC. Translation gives CASTATSGSTYEQYF.

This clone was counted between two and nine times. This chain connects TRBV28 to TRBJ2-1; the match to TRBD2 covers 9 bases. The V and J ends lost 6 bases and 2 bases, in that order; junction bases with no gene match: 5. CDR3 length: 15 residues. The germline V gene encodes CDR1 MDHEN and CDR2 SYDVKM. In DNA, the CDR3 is TGTGCCAGCAGGAGACTAGCGGAAACCTACAATGAGCAGTTCTTC. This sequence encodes CASRRLAETYNEQFF.

The CDR3 region is CASSFTGQETQYF. CDR3 bases: TGTGCCAGCAGTTTTACAGGGCAAGAGACCCAGTACTTC. V is TRBV27 and J is TRBJ2-5, with D perhaps matching TRBD1 (6 bases). Germline CDR1 is MNHEY and CDR2 is SMNVEV (reference sequence). The V and J ends lost 3 bases and 2 bases respectively, with 7 bases between them. The CDR3 is 13 amino acids.

The chain's CDR3 is CASSASTGSYEQYF. DNA for the CDR3: TGTGCCAGCAGCGCATCGACAGGGTCGTACGAGCAGTACTTC. The chain is built from TRBV9 and TRBJ2-7; 7 bases agree with TRBD1. Germline V lookup: CDR1 SGDLS, CDR2 YYNGEE. Trimming took 3 bases from V and 4 from J; bases not matched to a gene: 7. The CDR3 runs to 14 residues.

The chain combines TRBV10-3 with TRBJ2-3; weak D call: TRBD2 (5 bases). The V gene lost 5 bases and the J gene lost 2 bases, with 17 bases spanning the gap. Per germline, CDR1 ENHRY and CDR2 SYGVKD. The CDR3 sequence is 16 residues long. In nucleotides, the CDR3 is TGTGCCATCAGTACCCAGAGAGAGGAGGACACAGATACGCAGTATTTT. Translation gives CAISTQREEDTDTQYF.

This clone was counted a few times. The CDR3, as DNA: TGTGCCTGGAGCCTCCGTGGACAAGCCGGTGAAAAACTGTTTTTT. Translated, it gives CAWSLRGQAGEKLFF. The rearrangement links TRBV30 to TRBJ1-4; weak D call: TRBD1 (5 bases). The length of the CDR3 is 15 residues. Trimming removed 3 bases at V and 7 bases at J, with 18 bases between. The germline V gene encodes CDR1 GTSNPN and CDR2 SVGIG (reference sequence).

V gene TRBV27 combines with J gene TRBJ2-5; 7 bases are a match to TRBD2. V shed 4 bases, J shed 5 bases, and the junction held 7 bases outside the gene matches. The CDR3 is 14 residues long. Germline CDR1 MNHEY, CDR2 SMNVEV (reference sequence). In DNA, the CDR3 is TGTGCCAGCAGTTCAGGCGGGAGCGGGGAGACCCAGTACTTC. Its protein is CASSSGGSGETQYF.

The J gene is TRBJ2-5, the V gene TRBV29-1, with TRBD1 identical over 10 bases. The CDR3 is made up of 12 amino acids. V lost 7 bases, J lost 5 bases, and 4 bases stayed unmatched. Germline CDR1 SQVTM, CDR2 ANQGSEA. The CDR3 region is CSAQDRGETQYF. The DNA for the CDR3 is TGCAGCGCCCAGGACAGGGGGGAGACCCAGTACTTC.

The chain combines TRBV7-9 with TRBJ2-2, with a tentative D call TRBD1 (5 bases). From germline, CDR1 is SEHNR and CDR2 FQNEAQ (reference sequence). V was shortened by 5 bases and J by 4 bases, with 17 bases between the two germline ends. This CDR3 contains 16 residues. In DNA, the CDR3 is TGTGCCAGCAGCGAGTTTAGGGGCGCCTCCACCGGGGAGCTGTTTTTT. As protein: CASSEFRGASTGELFF.

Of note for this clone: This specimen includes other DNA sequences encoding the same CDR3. CDR3 residues: CASSESGRTDTQYF. The DNA for the CDR3 is TGTGCCAGCAGTGAGTCGGGGCGCACAGATACGCAGTATTTT. J is TRBJ2-3 and V is TRBV25-1; TRBD1 or TRBD2 may be the D gene (5 bases each). Between the trimmed V and J ends, which lost 3 bases and 1 base, there was a span of 8 bases. This CDR3 comprises 14 residues. CDR1 is MGHDK and CDR2 is SYGVNS in the germline V gene.

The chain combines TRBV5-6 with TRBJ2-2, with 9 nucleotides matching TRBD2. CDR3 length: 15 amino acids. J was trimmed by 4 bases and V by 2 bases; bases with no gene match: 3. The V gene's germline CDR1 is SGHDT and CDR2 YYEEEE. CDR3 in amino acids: CASSFLLAGTGELFF. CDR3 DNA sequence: TGTGCCAGCAGCTTTCTACTAGCGGGCACCGGGGAGCTGTTTTTT.

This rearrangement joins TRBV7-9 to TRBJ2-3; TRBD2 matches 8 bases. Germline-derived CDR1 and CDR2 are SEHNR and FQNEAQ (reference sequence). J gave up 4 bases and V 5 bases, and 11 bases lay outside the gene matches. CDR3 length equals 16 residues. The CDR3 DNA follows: TGTGCCAGCAGCCGCTCCGCTAGCGGGTTAGCAGATACGCAGTATTTT. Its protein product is CASSRSASGLADTQYF.

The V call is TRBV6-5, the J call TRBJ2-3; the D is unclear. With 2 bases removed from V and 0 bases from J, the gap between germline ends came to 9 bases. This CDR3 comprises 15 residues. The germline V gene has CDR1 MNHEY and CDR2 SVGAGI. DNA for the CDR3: TGTGCCAGCAGTTACGGAGCGACTAGCACAGATACGCAGTATTTT. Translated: CASSYGATSTDTQYF.

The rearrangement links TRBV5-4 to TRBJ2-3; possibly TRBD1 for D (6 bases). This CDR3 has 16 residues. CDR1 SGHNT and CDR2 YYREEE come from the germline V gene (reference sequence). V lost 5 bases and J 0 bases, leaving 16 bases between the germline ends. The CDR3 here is CASRVGTPVSTDTQYF. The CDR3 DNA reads TGTGCCAGCAGGGTCGGGACACCAGTAAGCACAGATACGCAGTATTTT.

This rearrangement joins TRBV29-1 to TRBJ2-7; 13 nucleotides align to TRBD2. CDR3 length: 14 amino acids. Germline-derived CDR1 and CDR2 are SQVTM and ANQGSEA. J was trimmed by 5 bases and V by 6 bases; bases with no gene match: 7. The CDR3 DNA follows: TGCAGCGTGGAAAAACTAGCGGGAGGGAACGAGCAGTACTTC. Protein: CSVEKLAGGNEQYF.

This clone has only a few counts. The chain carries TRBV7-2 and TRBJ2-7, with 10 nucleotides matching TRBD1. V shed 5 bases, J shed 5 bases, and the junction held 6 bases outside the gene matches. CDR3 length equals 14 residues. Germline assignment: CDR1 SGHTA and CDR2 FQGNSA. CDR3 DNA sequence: TGTGCCAGCAGCCGCGGGACAGGGGAACACGAGCAGTACTTC. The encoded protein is CASSRGTGEHEQYF.

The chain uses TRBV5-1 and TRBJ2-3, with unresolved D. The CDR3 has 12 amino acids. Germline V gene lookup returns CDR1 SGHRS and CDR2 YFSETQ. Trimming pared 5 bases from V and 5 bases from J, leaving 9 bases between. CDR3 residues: CASRSRGDTQYF. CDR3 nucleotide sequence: TGCGCCAGCAGATCTCGAGGAGATACGCAGTATTTT. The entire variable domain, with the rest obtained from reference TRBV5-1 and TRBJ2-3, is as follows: KAGVTQTPRYLIKTRGQQVTLSCSPISGHRSVSWYQQTPGQGLQFLFEYFSETQRNKGNFPGRFSGRQFSNSRSEMNVSTLELGDSALYLCASRSRGDTQYFGPGTRLTVL.